The 10 T cell receptor beta chains presented below share a single source sample, sequenced in a study of blood T cell repertoires in COVID-19. Some clones are missing from TCRdb's copy, which holds only in-frame ones; the method was immunoSEQ multiplex PCR. The profile shows some 490,000 clones, 70% to 90% of them singletons. Sequenced material: peripheral blood. All receptors come from a human donor in a cohort sampled during active COVID-19.

The V gene is TRBV6-2 or TRBV6-3, the J gene TRBJ2-7; weak D call: TRBD2 (6 bases). V was clipped by 4 bases and J by 7 bases, with 8 bases between them. Germline-derived CDR1 and CDR2 are MNHEY and SVGEGT. CDR3 size: 11 residues. The CDR3 bases are TGTGCCAGCAGTTCTGCGGGAGAGCAGTACTTC. It translates to CASSSAGEQYF.

This chain links TRBV19 with TRBJ2-5, with 9 bases fitting TRBD2. The CDR3 loop spans 16 amino acids. The trim removed 6 bases at V and 5 bases at J, leaving 13 bases unmatched. CDR1 LNHDA and CDR2 SQIVND come from the germline V gene (reference sequence). This CDR3 reads CASSTLGLALGETQYF. In nucleotides, the CDR3 is TGTGCCAGTAGCACACTGGGACTAGCCTTGGGGGAGACCCAGTACTTC.

V usage is TRBV28 and J usage is TRBJ1-6; possible D gene TRBD1, 5 bases. Trimming took off 2 bases at V and 6 bases at J, with 11 bases between the two ends. CDR1 is MDHEN and CDR2 is SYDVKM in the germline V gene. This CDR3 region has 15 residues. CDR3 amino acids: CASSLTGVTNSPLHF. The DNA of the CDR3 is TGTGCCAGCAGTTTAACAGGCGTCACTAATTCACCCCTCCACTTT.

CDR3 DNA sequence: TGCGCCAGCAGCCAAGACCAAACTAGCTCGAGCTCCTACAATGAGCAGTTCTTC. Residues: CASSQDQTSSSSYNEQFF. The chain joins TRBV4-1 to TRBJ2-1; D perhaps matches TRBD2 (6 bases). V was clipped by 0 bases and J by 0 bases, with 15 bases between them. Germline values: CDR1 MGHRA, CDR2 YSYEKL. This CDR3 spans 18 amino acids.

The V gene is TRBV25-1, the J gene TRBJ2-2, with 11 bases aligning to TRBD1. The CDR3 spans 16 residues. Trimming at V came to 1 base and at J to 6 bases, leaving 4 bases not matched to a gene. Per the germline V gene, CDR1 is MGHDK and CDR2 is SYGVNS. The CDR3 nucleotides read TGTGCCAGCAGTGAATCCGGGACAGGGGGGCCCGGGGAGCTGTTTTTT. Amino acid sequence: CASSESGTGGPGELFF.

This chain joins TRBV28 and TRBJ1-4; possible D gene TRBD1, 5 bases. The CDR3 has 13 amino acids. V was trimmed by 7 bases and J by 8 bases, leaving 14 bases between them. Germline CDR1 and CDR2: MDHEN and SYDVKM. The CDR3 sequence is CASTPGGNEKLFF. CDR3 coding DNA: TGTGCCAGCACCCCCGGGGGAAACGAAAAACTGTTTTTT.

In the case of this clone: Different DNA sequences within this sample yield the same CDR3. The chain employs TRBV18 and TRBJ1-1; D possibly corresponds to TRBD1 (5 bases). This CDR3 region has 13 residues. Germline-derived CDR1 and CDR2 are KGHSH and LQKENI. Trimming removed 2 bases from V and 3 bases from J, with 7 bases in between. The CDR3 coding sequence is TGTGCCAGCTCACCAACGGGGGACACTGAAGCTTTCTTT. This gives the protein CASSPTGDTEAFF.

This clone was seen just once. The chain combines TRBV23-1 with TRBJ1-5; 7 bases agree with TRBD1. TRBV23-1 is sorted into the ORF group, with uncertain function. V trimming: 2 bases; J trimming: 6 bases; junction bases outside the gene matches: 7. CDR3 length: 15 residues. CDR3: CASSQATGVAQPQHF. CDR3 coding DNA: TGCGCCAGCAGTCAAGCAACAGGGGTAGCTCAGCCCCAGCATTTT.

This chain uses TRBV9 with TRBJ2-1, with D perhaps TRBD2 (5 bases). Per germline, CDR1 SGDLS and CDR2 YYNGEE. The ends were cut back, 4 bases at V and 13 bases at J, with 18 bases in the middle. The length of the CDR3 is 13 residues. The CDR3 loop is CASSPRSGSLQFF. The CDR3 DNA reads as TGTGCCAGCAGCCCTCGGAGCGGCTCCCTCCAGTTCTTC.

The chain couples TRBV28 to TRBJ2-7, with TRBD2 matching over 12 bases. V lost 6 bases and J lost 4; bases outside the gene matches: 4. CDR1 and CDR2 from the germline V gene are MDHEN and SYDVKM. This CDR3 comprises 14 residues. CDR3 DNA sequence: TGTGCCAGCAGAGATACTAGCGGGAGGTACGAGCAGTACTTC. It encodes CASRDTSGRYEQYF. Using reference TRBV28 and TRBJ2-7 for the parts outside the CDR3, the full variable domain is DVKVTQSSRYLVKRTGEKVFLECVQDMDHENMFWYRQDPGLGLRLIYFSYDVKMKEKGDIPEGYSVSREKKERFSLILESASTNQTSMYLCASRDTSGRYEQYFGPGTRLTVT.